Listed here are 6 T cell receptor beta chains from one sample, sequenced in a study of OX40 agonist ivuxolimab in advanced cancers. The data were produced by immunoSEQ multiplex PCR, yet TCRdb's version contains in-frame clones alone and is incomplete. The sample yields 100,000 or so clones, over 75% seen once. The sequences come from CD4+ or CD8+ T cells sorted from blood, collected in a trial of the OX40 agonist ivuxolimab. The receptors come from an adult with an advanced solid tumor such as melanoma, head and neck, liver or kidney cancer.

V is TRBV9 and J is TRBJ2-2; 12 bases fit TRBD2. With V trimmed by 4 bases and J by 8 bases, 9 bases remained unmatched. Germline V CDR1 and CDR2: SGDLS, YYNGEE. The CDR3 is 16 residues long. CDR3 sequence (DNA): TGTGCCAGCAGCCTCGGGACTAGCGGGCCCCTGGGGGAGCTGTTTTTT. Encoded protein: CASSLGTSGPLGELFF. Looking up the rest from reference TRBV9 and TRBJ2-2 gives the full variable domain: DSGVTQTPKHLITATGQRVTLRCSPRSGDLSVYWYQQSLDQGLQFLIQYYNGEERAKGNILERFSAQQFPDLHSELNLSSLELGDSALYFCASSLGTSGPLGELFFGEGSRLTVL.

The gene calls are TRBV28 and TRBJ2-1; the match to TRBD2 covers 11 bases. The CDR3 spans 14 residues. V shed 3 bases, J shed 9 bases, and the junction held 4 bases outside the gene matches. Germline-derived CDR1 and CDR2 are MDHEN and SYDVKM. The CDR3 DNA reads TGTGCCAGCAGTTTTCCCCTAGCGGGAGGTGAGCAGTTCTTC. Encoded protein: CASSFPLAGGEQFF.

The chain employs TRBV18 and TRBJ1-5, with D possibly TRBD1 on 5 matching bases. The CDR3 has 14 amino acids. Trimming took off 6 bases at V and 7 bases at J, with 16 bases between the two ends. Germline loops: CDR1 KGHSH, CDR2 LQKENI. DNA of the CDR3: TGTGCCAGCTCCCCCCGACAGACGCGCCAGCCCCAGCATTTT. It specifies CASSPRQTRQPQHF. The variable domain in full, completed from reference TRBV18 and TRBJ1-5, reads NAGVMQNPRHLVRRRGQEARLRCSPMKGHSHVYWYRQLPEEGLKFMVYLQKENIIDESGMPKERFSAEFPKEGPSILRIQQVVRGDSAAYFCASSPRQTRQPQHFGDGTRLSIL.

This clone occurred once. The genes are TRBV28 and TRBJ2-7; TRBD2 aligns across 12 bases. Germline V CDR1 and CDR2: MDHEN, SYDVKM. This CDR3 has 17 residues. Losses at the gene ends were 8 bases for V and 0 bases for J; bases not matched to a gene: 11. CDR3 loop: CASPPALAGGPSYEQYF. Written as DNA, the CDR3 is TGTGCCAGCCCCCCAGCGCTAGCGGGAGGGCCCTCCTACGAGCAGTACTTC.

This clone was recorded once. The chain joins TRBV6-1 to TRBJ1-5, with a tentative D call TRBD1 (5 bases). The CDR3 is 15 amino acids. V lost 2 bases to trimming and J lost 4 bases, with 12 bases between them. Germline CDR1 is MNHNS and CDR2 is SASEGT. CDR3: CASSEPTGGNQPQHF. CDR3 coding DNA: TGTGCCAGCAGTGAACCAACGGGGGGGAATCAGCCCCAGCATTTT.

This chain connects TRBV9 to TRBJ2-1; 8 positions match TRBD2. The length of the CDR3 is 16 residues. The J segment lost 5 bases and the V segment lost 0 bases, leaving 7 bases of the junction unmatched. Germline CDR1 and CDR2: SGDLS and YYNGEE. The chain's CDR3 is CASSVASGYRNNEQFF. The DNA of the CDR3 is TGTGCCAGCAGCGTAGCTAGCGGGTACAGGAACAATGAGCAGTTCTTC.